This T cell receptor beta chain appears in the sequencing data of a study of T cell changes during pregnancy in multiple sclerosis. This clone occurred once. After removal of 4 bases from V and 1 base from J, the junction contained 1 base not matched to a gene. The CDR3 totals 13 residues. Germline lookup yields CDR1 SGHNT and CDR2 YYREEE (reference sequence). The protocol was immunoSEQ multiplex PCR, while the TCRdb copy is restricted to in-frame clones and leaves out a portion. Here the sample spans 78,000 or so clones, about 91% being singletons. The chain combines TRBV5-4 with TRBJ2-5, with 7 positions matching TRBD1. The source material was peripheral blood, sampled before pregnancy. This receptor was taken from a female donor with multiple sclerosis, enrolled in a pregnancy study. CDR3 residues: CASSRDSQETQYF. CDR3 in DNA: TGTGCCAGCAGCCGGGACAGCCAAGAGACCCAGTACTTC.